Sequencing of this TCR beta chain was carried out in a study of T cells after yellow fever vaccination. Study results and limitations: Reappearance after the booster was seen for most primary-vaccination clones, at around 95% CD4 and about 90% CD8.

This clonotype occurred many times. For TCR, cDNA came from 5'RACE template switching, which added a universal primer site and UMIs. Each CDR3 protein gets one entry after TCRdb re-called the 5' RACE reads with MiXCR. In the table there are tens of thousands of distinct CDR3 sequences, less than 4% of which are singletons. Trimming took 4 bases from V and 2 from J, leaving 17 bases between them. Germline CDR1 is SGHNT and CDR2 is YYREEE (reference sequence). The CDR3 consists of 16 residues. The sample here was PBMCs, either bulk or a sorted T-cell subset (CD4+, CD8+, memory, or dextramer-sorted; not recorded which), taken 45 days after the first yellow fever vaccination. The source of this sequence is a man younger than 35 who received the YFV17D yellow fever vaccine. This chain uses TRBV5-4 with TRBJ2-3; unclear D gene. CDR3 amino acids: CASSPVLLLTTDTQYF. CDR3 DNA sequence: TGTGCCAGCAGCCCCGTCCTACTACTTACCACAGATACGCAGTATTTT.